The TCR beta chain described here comes from a study of beta chain features in type 1 diabetes. Whole-study context: Over all samples combined, some 110 million sorted cells were examined.

Every bit of the isolated RNA underwent reverse transcription, so sequencing read expressed TCRB transcripts. Method: immunoSEQ multiplex PCR; TCRdb's copy keeps in-frame clones and lacks some. In the table there are roughly 400,000 clones, about 15% of which are singletons. Blood was collected once per donor into heparin, averaging about 116 mL. The CDR3 has 16 residues. Germline V gene sequence: CDR1 SGHVS, CDR2 FNYEAQ. Trimming cost V 3 bases and J 2 bases; bases outside gene matches: 6. This rearrangement joins TRBV7-6 to TRBJ2-3; the match to TRBD2 covers 9 bases. This receptor was taken from a man aged 30 to 45 in good health. The sequencing input was naive CD4+ T cells from blood. CDR3 sequence (DNA): TGTGCCAGCAGCTTGGGGCTAGCGGGATTCACAGATACGCAGTATTTT. Its protein is CASSLGLAGFTDTQYF.